The 23 T cell receptor beta chains reported below all come from one sample, sequenced in a study of blood T cell repertoires in COVID-19. Method: immunoSEQ multiplex PCR; TCRdb's copy keeps in-frame clones and lacks some. The sample yields approximately 170,000 clones, about 86% seen once. Specimen: peripheral blood. The receptors here all came from a young man with active or convalescent COVID-19.

The V call is TRBV4-1, the J call TRBJ2-5, with D maybe TRBD1 (5 bases). V lost 0 bases and J 4 bases, leaving 15 bases between the germline ends. CDR3 length equals 16 residues. Germline assignment: CDR1 MGHRA and CDR2 YSYEKL. The CDR3 reads CASSQDKQGRGETQYF. CDR3 bases: TGCGCCAGCAGCCAAGACAAGCAGGGAAGGGGAGAGACCCAGTACTTC.

V and J are TRBV19 and TRBJ1-5; D not certain. Deletions cut 10 bases from V and 0 bases from J, with 13 bases between. There are 14 residues in the CDR3. CDR1 and CDR2 from the germline V gene are LNHDA and SQIVND (reference sequence). The CDR3 bases are TGTGCCACCAAGAGGCGGGATAGCAATCAGCCCCAGCATTTT. This gives the protein CATKRRDSNQPQHF.

The chain couples TRBV7-9 to TRBJ1-1; D may be TRBD1 (5 bases). V dropped 3 bases and J dropped 4 bases, with 18 bases sitting between them. The germline V gene has CDR1 SEHNR and CDR2 FQNEAQ (reference sequence). The CDR3 runs to 16 residues. The CDR3 sequence: CASSLRQGGFSTEAFF. The CDR3 DNA reads TGTGCCAGCAGCTTGAGGCAGGGAGGTTTTAGCACTGAAGCTTTCTTT.

This clone was detected once. V and J are TRBV28 and TRBJ1-1, with 7 positions matching TRBD1. The ends lost 6 bases at V and 0 bases at J; junction bases unmatched: 7. CDR1 MDHEN and CDR2 SYDVKM come from the germline V gene. The length of the CDR3 is 15 residues. CDR3 nucleotides: TGTGCCAGCAGCTTCGCACAGGGGATGAACACTGAAGCTTTCTTT. Translation gives CASSFAQGMNTEAFF.

In this sample, this clone turned up once. The chain recombines TRBV27 with TRBJ2-7, with 11 bases that match TRBD2. With V trimmed by 11 bases and J by 3 bases, 6 bases remained unmatched. CDR1 and CDR2 (germline): MNHEY, SMNVEV (reference sequence). CDR3 length: 13 amino acids. CDR3 nucleotide sequence: TGTGCCTCACCCGGGACTAGCGGCTACGAGCAGTACTTC. Its translation is CASPGTSGYEQYF.

The genes are TRBV6-6 and TRBJ2-1; 7 bases match TRBD1. Germline trimming cut 0 bases from V and 13 bases from J; bases unmatched to any gene: 6. Germline V CDR1 and CDR2: MNHNY, SVGAGI (reference sequence). The CDR3 totals 13 residues. CDR3 residues: CASSYSSRDRQFF. Here the CDR3 DNA reads TGTGCCAGCAGTTACTCGAGCCGGGACAGACAGTTCTTC.

This clone was picked up a small number of times. This chain joins TRBV4-1 and TRBJ1-2; 9 positions match TRBD1. V shed 2 bases and J 0 bases; nucleotides not matched to a gene: 10. The CDR3 spans 18 residues. Germline CDR1 MGHRA, CDR2 YSYEKL. Here the CDR3 reads CASSQILGQGAANYGYTF. The CDR3 bases are TGCGCCAGCAGCCAAATCTTGGGACAGGGAGCCGCTAACTATGGCTACACCTTC.

This chain links TRBV11-3 with TRBJ1-6; D is unresolved. Between the trimmed V and J ends, which lost 4 bases and 7 bases, there was a span of 8 bases. CDR3 length: 13 amino acids. CDR1 and CDR2 from the germline V gene are SGHNT and YENEEA. The CDR3 loop is CASSSYSNSPLHF. In DNA, the CDR3 is TGTGCCAGCAGCTCATACAGCAATTCACCCCTCCACTTT. Looking up the rest from reference TRBV11-3 and TRBJ1-6 gives the full variable domain: EAGVVQSPRYKIIEKKQPVAFWCNPISGHNTLYWYLQNLGQGPELLIRYENEEAVDDSQLPKDRFSAERLKGVDSTLKIQPAELGDSAVYLCASSSYSNSPLHFGNGTRLTVT.

The V gene is TRBV27, the J gene TRBJ2-1; tentatively, D is TRBD2 (5 bases). V dropped 5 bases and J dropped 2 bases, with 7 bases sitting between them. Germline CDR1 reads MNHEY; CDR2 reads SMNVEV (reference sequence). CDR3 length equals 13 residues. Here the CDR3 DNA reads TGTGCCAGCAGTAGGACTCCCTACAATGAGCAGTTCTTC. Its translation is CASSRTPYNEQFF.

This chain links TRBV12-3 or TRBV12-4 with TRBJ1-1, with a possible D match to TRBD1 (5 bases). The CDR3 is 13 amino acids. Trimming shortened V by 4 bases and J by 1 base, and 7 bases separated the two germline ends. CDR3 in amino acids: CASSWGENTEAFF. DNA of the CDR3: TGTGCCAGCAGTTGGGGGGAGAACACTGAAGCTTTCTTT.

This CDR3 reads CASSFSGQGEKLFF. In DNA form, the CDR3 reads TGCGCCAGCAGCTTTTCAGGGCAAGGTGAAAAACTGTTTTTT. The chain uses TRBV5-1 and TRBJ1-4, with a possible D match to TRBD1 (5 bases). The V and J ends lost 2 bases and 7 bases respectively, with 12 bases between them. This CDR3 contains 14 residues. Germline assignment: CDR1 SGHRS and CDR2 YFSETQ.

DNA of the CDR3: TGTGCCAGCAGCTTTAGTCCCGGACAGGGTAAAGAGACCCAGTACTTC. Protein product: CASSFSPGQGKETQYF. The gene calls are TRBV13 and TRBJ2-5, with 8 bases fitting TRBD1. Unmatched junction bases numbered 9, after V lost 3 bases and J lost 3 bases. The CDR3 consists of 16 residues. Germline V gives CDR1 PRHDT, CDR2 FYEKMQ (reference sequence).

The chain links TRBV7-8 to TRBJ1-2; TRBD1 agrees at 7 bases. The ends lost 5 bases at V and 7 bases at J; junction bases unmatched: 10. This CDR3 has 14 amino acids. The germline CDR1 and CDR2 sequences are SGHVS and FQNEAQ. CDR3 region: CASSPQQGSGGYTF. The DNA of the CDR3 is TGTGCCAGCAGCCCCCAACAGGGGAGCGGTGGCTACACCTTC.

J is TRBJ2-3 and V is TRBV5-1; the match to TRBD1 covers 7 bases. The CDR3 is 17 amino acids. The V gene end was trimmed by 0 bases and the J gene end by 1 base; junction bases not matched to a gene: 8. Germline lookup yields CDR1 SGHRS and CDR2 YFSETQ. For the CDR3, the DNA is TGCGCCAGCAGCTTGGGACAGGGAAACCGGGGCACAGATACGCAGTATTTT. Amino acid sequence: CASSLGQGNRGTDTQYF. Supplemented by reference TRBV5-1 and TRBJ2-3, the full variable domain reads KAGVTQTPRYLIKTRGQQVTLSCSPISGHRSVSWYQQTPGQGLQFLFEYFSETQRNKGNFPGRFSGRQFSNSRSEMNVSTLELGDSALYLCASSLGQGNRGTDTQYFGPGTRLTVL.

This clone was detected only once. The genes are TRBV21-1 and TRBJ2-1; TRBD1 is taken as the D call from the table, unchecked against the DNA. TRBV21-1 is tagged as a pseudogene. The CDR3 contains 14 residues. The CDR3 reads CASSIWDRGHEQFF. CDR3 in DNA: TGTGCCAGCAGCATTTGGGACAGGGGGCATGAGCAGTTCTTC.

The V gene is TRBV2, the J gene TRBJ2-3; the D is unclear. The CDR3 loop spans 14 amino acids. Trimming shortened V by 6 bases and J by 4 bases, and 14 bases separated the two germline ends. Germline V gene lookup returns CDR1 SNHLY and CDR2 FYNNEI. Written as DNA, the CDR3 is TGTGCCAGCAGGAGGCGCGATGGAGCAGATACGCAGTATTTT. This encodes CASRRRDGADTQYF.

This clone has more than one count but fewer than ten. This chain joins TRBV6-5 and TRBJ1-1; TRBD1 aligns across 7 bases. Germline values: CDR1 MNHEY, CDR2 SVGAGI. With 6 bases clipped from V and 14 bases from J, the junction kept 18 bases outside the gene matches. The CDR3 is made up of 14 amino acids. The CDR3 nucleotides read TGTGCCAGCAGCTATGGACAGGCCCTAGATATGAAGTTCTTT. Protein: CASSYGQALDMKFF.

The V and J genes are TRBV5-1 and TRBJ1-1, with TRBD1 as a possible D gene (6 bases). The CDR3 contains 15 residues. V was cut by 4 bases and J by 3 bases, with 16 bases left in between. Germline V gene lookup returns CDR1 SGHRS and CDR2 YFSETQ. The CDR3 DNA sequence: TGCGCCAGCAGCCCTCCGAGGGGGGGCTACACTGAAGCTTTCTTT. This sequence encodes CASSPPRGGYTEAFF.

This clone was seen a handful of times. At the DNA level, this CDR3 is encoded by other sequences in the same sample as well. The chain joins TRBV6-5 to TRBJ2-1; 9 bases agree with TRBD2. Germline V gene data show CDR1 as MNHEY and CDR2 as SVGAGI. CDR3 length: 15 amino acids. Trimming at V came to 0 bases and at J to 6 bases, leaving 3 bases not matched to a gene. The CDR3 nucleotides read TGTGCCAGCAGTTACTCTAGCGGGAGACCCAATGAGCAGTTCTTC. Translation: CASSYSSGRPNEQFF.

V is TRBV9 and J is TRBJ1-2; unclear D gene. This CDR3 has 18 amino acids. V was shortened by 0 bases and J by 1 base, with 19 bases between the two germline ends. Germline values: CDR1 SGDLS, CDR2 YYNGEE. CDR3 region: CASSVVGYDYRHNYGYTF. The CDR3, as DNA: TGTGCCAGCAGCGTAGTGGGGTATGACTACCGGCATAACTATGGCTACACCTTC.

This clone has more than one count but fewer than ten. The gene calls are TRBV24-1 and TRBJ1-1; 7 positions match TRBD1. CDR1 and CDR2 (germline): KGHDR, SFDVKD. Trimming at V came to 2 bases and at J to 1 base, leaving 3 bases not matched to a gene. The CDR3 runs 15 residues. CDR3 in amino acids: CATSDSSGGNTEAFF. CDR3 bases: TGTGCCACCAGTGATTCGTCAGGGGGGAACACTGAAGCTTTCTTT.

The genes are TRBV11-3 and TRBJ1-3; possible D gene TRBD1, 6 bases. With 5 bases removed from V and 0 bases from J, the gap between germline ends came to 11 bases. The V gene's germline CDR1 is SGHNT and CDR2 YENEEA. The CDR3 sequence is 15 residues long. The chain's CDR3 is CASSGGASSGNTIYF. CDR3 nucleotide sequence: TGTGCCAGCAGCGGGGGGGCAAGCTCTGGAAACACCATATATTTT.

The V and J genes are TRBV25-1 and TRBJ1-1, with D possibly being TRBD1 (5 bases). Germline V CDR1 and CDR2: MGHDK, SYGVNS. The V end was cut by 4 bases, the J end by 6 bases, with 12 bases between. The CDR3 totals 13 residues. DNA of the CDR3: TGTGCCAGCAGTGCCACAGGTTTGGCTGAAGCTTTCTTT. Protein product: CASSATGLAEAFF.